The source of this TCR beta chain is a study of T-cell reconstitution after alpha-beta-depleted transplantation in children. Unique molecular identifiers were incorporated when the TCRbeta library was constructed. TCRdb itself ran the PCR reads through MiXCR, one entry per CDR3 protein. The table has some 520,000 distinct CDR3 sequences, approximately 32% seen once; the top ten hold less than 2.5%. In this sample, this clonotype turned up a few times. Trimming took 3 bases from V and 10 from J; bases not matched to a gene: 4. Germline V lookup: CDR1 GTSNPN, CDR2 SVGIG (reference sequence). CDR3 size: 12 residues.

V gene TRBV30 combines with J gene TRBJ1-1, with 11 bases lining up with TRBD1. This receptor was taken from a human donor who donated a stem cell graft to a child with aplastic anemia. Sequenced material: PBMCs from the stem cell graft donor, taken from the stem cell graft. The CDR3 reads CAWRGTGGSAFF. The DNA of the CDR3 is TGTGCCTGGAGGGGGACAGGGGGGTCAGCTTTCTTT.